These T cell receptor beta chains were read from a single sample in a study of blood T cell repertoires in COVID-19. Repertoires were generated with immunoSEQ multiplex PCR, while TCRdb's copy carries only in-frame clones and drops some. Here the sample spans 150,000 or so clones, approximately 88% being singletons. Sequenced material: peripheral blood. All receptors come from a man aged 45 to 65 with acute or convalescent COVID-19. The CDR3 runs from the conserved cysteine through the conserved F or W. A D gene is named only where the DNA matches it firmly. Size values are once, few and many counts, or a class for expanded clones, and some rows have none.

j_gene	abundance	d_gene	v_gene	CDR3aa	CDR3nt
TRBJ2-5	-	TRBD1	TRBV24-1	CATSDSPGRGFGEETQYF	TGTGCCACCAGTGATTCGCCAGGCAGGGGGTTCGGAGAAGAGACCCAGTACTTC
TRBJ2-2	once	-	TRBV9	CASSVDPLGELFF	TGTGCCAGCAGCGTAGATCCACTCGGGGAGCTGTTTTTT
TRBJ1-2	-	-	TRBV28	CASSRYRRDYGYTF	TGTGCCAGCAGCCGATACAGGAGAGACTATGGCTACACCTTC
TRBJ1-4	-	TRBD1	TRBV7-9	CASSPGQGSLAEKLFF	TGTGCCAGCAGCCCCGGACAGGGCTCATTGGCCGAAAAACTGTTTTTT
TRBJ2-5	-	TRBD1	TRBV7-2	CASSLEPNRGETQYF	TGTGCCAGCAGCTTAGAACCCAACAGGGGAGAGACCCAGTACTTC
TRBJ2-1	-	TRBD1	TRBV6-5	CASSRDRAQINEQFF	TGTGCCAGCAGCCGTGACAGGGCTCAGATCAATGAGCAGTTCTTC
TRBJ1-2	once	-	TRBV28	CASSFWPEYGYTF	TGTGCCAGCAGTTTCTGGCCAGAATATGGCTACACCTTC
TRBJ1-1	-	-	TRBV9	CASSVAGSQDTEAFF	TGTGCCAGCAGCGTGGCGGGGAGTCAAGACACTGAAGCTTTCTTT
TRBJ1-5	-	-	TRBV2	CASSERAEGQPQHF	TGTGCCAGCAGTGAACGGGCAGAGGGTCAGCCCCAGCATTTT
TRBJ1-4	-	TRBD1	TRBV5-1	CASSSGPSGTGNEKLFF	TGCGCCAGCAGCTCCGGGCCTTCCGGGACAGGGAACGAAAAACTGTTTTTT
TRBJ2-3	-	-	TRBV19	CASSSALSAGGTQYF	TGTGCCAGTAGTTCCGCCCTCTCGGCTGGGGGGACGCAGTATTTT
TRBJ1-5	-	-	TRBV28	CASSLGGAGNQPQHF	TGTGCCAGCAGTTTGGGGGGGGCCGGCAATCAGCCCCAGCATTTT
TRBJ1-6	-	TRBD1	TRBV5-1	CASSLIQGNSPLHF	TGCGCCAGCAGCTTGATACAGGGGAATTCACCCCTCCACTTT
TRBJ2-7	few	TRBD2	TRBV7-9	CASSSPAGGTYEQYF	TGTGCCAGCAGCTCCCCAGCGGGAGGCACCTACGAGCAGTACTTC
TRBJ2-1	-	-	TRBV6-4	CASSPWGGDEQFF	TGTGCCAGCAGCCCTTGGGGGGGCGATGAGCAGTTCTTC
TRBJ1-4	once	-	TRBV2	CASQLTGSEKLFF	TGTGCCAGCCAGTTAACGGGGAGTGAAAAACTGTTTTTT
TRBJ2-1	once	TRBD2	TRBV6-2/TRBV6-3	CASSPRGGRATGEQFF	TGTGCCAGCAGTCCCCGGGGTGGGAGGGCCACGGGTGAGCAGTTCTTC
TRBJ1-1	-	TRBD1	TRBV4-1	CASSQPWANRGRTEAFF	TGCGCCAGCAGCCAACCTTGGGCGAACAGGGGTCGCACTGAAGCTTTCTTT
TRBJ2-5	-	TRBD2	TRBV28	CASSLSVGLAGDQETQYF	TGTGCCAGCAGTTTATCGGTAGGACTAGCGGGAGACCAAGAGACCCAGTACTTC
TRBJ2-7	-	TRBD1	TRBV5-1	CASRTGQGKNEQYF	TGCGCCAGCAGAACTGGACAGGGGAAGAACGAGCAGTACTTC
TRBJ1-2	few	-	TRBV19	CASSFQANYGYTF	TGTGCCAGTAGTTTTCAGGCTAACTATGGCTACACCTTC
TRBJ1-1	-	-	TRBV2	CASSEQGLVDTEAFF	TGTGCCAGCAGTGAACAGGGATTGGTGGACACTGAAGCTTTCTTT
TRBJ2-2	-	TRBD2	TRBV28	CASIDSGRAGELFF	TGTGCCAGTATTGATAGCGGGAGGGCCGGGGAGCTGTTTTTT
TRBJ1-4	-	-	TRBV5-1	CASSLAAANEKLFF	TGCGCCAGCAGCTTGGCCGCAGCTAATGAAAAACTGTTTTTT
TRBJ1-2	-	TRBD1	TRBV6-5	CASKRTGVGYGYTF	TGTGCCAGCAAACGGACAGGGGTAGGCTATGGCTACACCTTC
TRBJ2-1	-	-	TRBV9	CASSVAPRLAGNEQFF	TGTGCCAGCAGCGTAGCCCCACGGCTAGCCGGCAATGAGCAGTTCTTC
TRBJ1-5	-	-	TRBV20-1	CSASVSAGGYQPQHF	TGCAGTGCTAGTGTGTCGGCAGGTGGGTATCAGCCCCAGCATTTT
TRBJ2-5	-	TRBD1	TRBV2	CASIRDRVETQYF	TGTGCCAGCATAAGGGACAGGGTAGAGACCCAGTACTTC
TRBJ1-1	few	TRBD1	TRBV2	CASTAGTGVGSTEAFF	TGTGCCAGCACCGCCGGGACAGGGGTTGGCTCCACTGAAGCTTTCTTT
TRBJ1-3	-	TRBD1	TRBV6-5	CASTYPGGPGNTIYF	TGTGCCAGCACCTACCCAGGGGGCCCTGGAAACACCATATATTTT
TRBJ1-6	once	-	TRBV3-1/TRBV3-2	CASSQILRNSPLHF	TGTGCCAGCAGCCAAATCCTGCGTAATTCACCCCTCCACTTT
TRBJ1-2	-	TRBD1	TRBV7-2	CASSKWTGGGYTF	TGTGCCAGCAGCAAGTGGACAGGGGGCGGCTACACCTTC
TRBJ2-7	-	-	TRBV28	CASRYRNYFYEQYF	TGTGCCAGCAGGTACAGGAATTACTTCTACGAGCAGTACTTC
TRBJ1-2	-	-	TRBV24-1	CATSGSDYGYTF	TGTGCCACCAGTGGTTCGGACTATGGCTACACCTTC
TRBJ1-1	-	-	TRBV5-1	CASSFQGNTEAFF	TGCGCCAGCAGCTTTCAGGGGAACACTGAAGCTTTCTTT
TRBJ2-1	-	TRBD2	TRBV10-3	CAIRDFSGRNEQFF	TGTGCCATCAGGGATTTTAGCGGGAGGAATGAGCAGTTCTTC
TRBJ1-3	-	TRBD1	TRBV3-1/TRBV3-2	CASRIGTGSGNTIYF	TGTGCCAGCAGAATCGGGACAGGGAGCGGAAACACCATATATTTT
TRBJ1-3	-	-	TRBV27	CASSSRVLGNTIYF	TGTGCCAGCAGTAGCAGGGTGTTGGGAAACACCATATATTTT
TRBJ2-4	-	-	TRBV12-3/TRBV12-4	CASLDRSENIQYF	TGTGCCAGTCTCGACAGGTCAGAAAACATTCAGTACTTC
TRBJ1-1	-	-	TRBV7-9	CASSLVPPNTEAFF	TGTGCCAGCAGCTTAGTTCCCCCTAACACTGAAGCTTTCTTT
TRBJ1-5	-	TRBD1	TRBV10-3	CAISESRGLSNQPQHF	TGTGCCATCAGTGAGTCGAGGGGGCTAAGCAATCAGCCCCAGCATTTT
TRBJ1-5	-	-	TRBV3-1/TRBV3-2	CASSQDLYRPQHF	TGTGCCAGCAGCCAAGATTTGTACAGACCCCAGCATTTT
TRBJ1-1	once	-	TRBV7-8	CASSLGPKGEQTEAFF	TGTGCCAGCAGCTTAGGACCCAAGGGAGAGCAAACTGAAGCTTTCTTT
TRBJ1-1	-	TRBD1	TRBV9	CASSVSAGGMGNTEAFF	TGTGCCAGCAGCGTATCCGCAGGGGGCATGGGGAACACTGAAGCTTTCTTT
TRBJ1-2	-	-	TRBV18	CASSPAENGYTF	TGTGCCAGCTCCCCCGCCGAGAATGGCTACACCTTC
TRBJ1-5	-	-	TRBV5-1	CASSLGEGRGPQHF	TGCGCCAGCAGCTTGGGGGAGGGTCGTGGGCCCCAGCATTTT
TRBJ1-3	-	TRBD1	TRBV6-5	CASKKTGVNTIYF	TGTGCCAGCAAGAAGACAGGGGTAAACACCATATATTTT
TRBJ1-6	-	TRBD1	TRBV20-1	CSASVQGAFTSPLHF	TGCAGTGCTAGTGTTCAGGGGGCTTTTACTTCACCCCTCCACTTT
TRBJ1-6	-	-	TRBV5-4	CASSLVRGNLNNSPLHF	TGTGCCAGCAGCTTGGTCCGGGGAAACCTAAATAATTCACCCCTCCACTTT
TRBJ1-1	-	-	TRBV7-9	CASSRANTEAFF	TGTGCCAGCTCGAGGGCGAACACTGAAGCTTTCTTT
TRBJ2-7	-	TRBD2	TRBV2	CASAAGNYEQYF	TGTGCCAGCGCAGCGGGAAACTACGAGCAGTACTTC
TRBJ2-2	-	-	TRBV3-1/TRBV3-2	CASSQGPGNTGELFF	TGTGCCAGCAGCCAAGGTCCAGGGAACACCGGGGAGCTGTTTTTT
TRBJ1-1	-	-	TRBV20-1	CSASWAREAFF	TGCAGTGCTAGCTGGGCCCGTGAAGCTTTCTTT
TRBJ1-1	-	-	TRBV19	CASSTRIGNTEAFF	TGTGCCAGTAGTACCCGTATCGGGAACACTGAAGCTTTCTTT
TRBJ1-4	once	-	TRBV30	CAWDPTGSTNEKLFF	TGTGCCTGGGACCCGACGGGGTCAACTAATGAAAAACTGTTTTTT
TRBJ1-4	-	-	TRBV20-1	CSASGFGDSTTNEKLFF	TGCAGTGCTAGTGGATTCGGGGACTCTACAACTAATGAAAAACTGTTTTTT
TRBJ2-3	-	TRBD2	TRBV10-3	CAISTSGGYSPSTDTQYF	TGTGCCATCTCCACTAGCGGGGGATATTCACCTAGCACAGATACGCAGTATTTT
TRBJ1-4	few	-	TRBV19	CASSIVFLPTNEKLFF	TGTGCCAGTAGTATTGTGTTCCTTCCAACTAATGAAAAACTGTTTTTT